This T cell receptor beta chain was recorded in a study of T cells after yellow fever vaccination. Overall study: Low-cell-number fractions were prepared with SMART-Seq v4 Ultra Low Input. General study results and limits: Compared with primary, the secondary response was weaker and peaked at day 5, not 15. A large majority of primary-vaccination clones showed up again after the booster (approximately 95% CD4, 85% to 90% CD8).

Production of TCR cDNA was by 5'RACE template switching, which also added a universal primer site and UMIs. One entry per CDR3 protein results from TCRdb running MiXCR on the 5' RACE reads. The sample carries hundreds of thousands of distinct CDR3 sequences, approximately 13% recorded once. This clonotype was detected many times. The antigen remains unidentified. The sequencing here drew on PBMCs, taken on the day of the yellow fever booster vaccination. The receptor comes from a man aged 30-40 years who received the YFV17D yellow fever vaccine.

This chain's CDR3 is CSANMARAQETQYF. CDR3 bases: TGCAGTGCCAACATGGCGCGGGCCCAAGAGACCCAGTACTTC. The chain recombines TRBV20-1 with TRBJ2-5; possibly TRBD2 for D (5 bases). The CDR3 length is 14 residues. Trimming removed 6 bases from V and 1 base from J, with 15 bases in between. Germline-derived CDR1 and CDR2 are DFQATT and SNEGSKA (reference sequence).